This TCR beta chain was identified in a study of cytomegalovirus exposure and HLA in healthy donors (dated by TCRdb to about 2017). With regard to the full study: An earlier analysis of approximately 590 of the donors reported about 250 Gb of sequence data and 100 million to 130 million unique TCR beta sequences from about 179 million T cells. Roughly 300 gigabases of sequencing data and 70 million to 100 million unique TCR sequences made up an early release that covered several hundred HLA-typed donors. The genetic ancestry cluster associated with self-reported Caucasian donors included 65% to 90% of the roughly 400 genotyped donors. The aim of the study was to test whether cataloging public T cell receptors could identify signatures of past pathogen exposure. The study profiled the T cell repertoires of some 610 subjects by immunosequencing and related them to cytomegalovirus serostatus. Besides the first cohort of more than 650 subjects, a separate validation cohort made up of about 120 different subjects was used. To predict cytomegalovirus infection status, the study combined high-throughput TCR immunosequencing, statistical association of individual TCRs with disease status, and machine learning. In a later analysis, previously published TCR beta repertoires from 550 to 700 donors were re-analyzed and high-resolution HLA genotyping was added so that TCR occurrence patterns could be studied. The later analysis used no new phenotypic data to find candidate immune exposures, relying instead on TCR beta sequences and their occurrence across donors. An earlier analysis of a few hundred of the donors applied high-throughput TCR beta sequencing to assess whether each TCR beta V gene segment acted as functional or pseudogenic. Donor age, sex, ethnicity and CMV serostatus were compiled alongside the repertoire data. In a later genetic analysis, genome-wide SNP genotypes for about 55% of the roughly 670 donors were used, and that subset was treated as a discovery cohort. All discovery cohort repertoires had been generated using a single sequencing platform. HLA typing included class I and class II loci at four-digit resolution. Typing coverage differed by locus: A, B, C, DRB1 and DQB1 were typed in about 620-630 donors, DQA1 in 522, DPA1 in 600 to 610, and DPB1 in 400 to 490. About five DR-DQ haplotypes were handled as single units for association and clustering because linkage in the cohort was strong. On average, 235,054 unique TCR beta nucleotide sequences were sequenced per donor among some 420 genotyped donors of the cohort, with roughly 18% of those sequences being non-productive.

In total, 666 healthy bone marrow donors made up the cohort. All cohort members were sampled while nominally healthy, although unrecorded immune exposures were likely present. The donor tested CMV seropositive and was one of the 289 seropositive cohort members. Each donor provided a peripheral blood sample, and peripheral blood mononuclear cells were used for TCR beta sequencing. The Qiagen DNeasy Blood Extraction Kit was used to extract genomic DNA from the blood cell samples. With regard to this clone: Its specific antigen is unknown. The record has no base qualities; no much larger clone is one base away.

The paper's findings and limits, for the study overall: The sequencing pipeline was judged likely to have produced a cluster of highly shared sequence variants as a technical artifact. Most TCR sequences were observed very rarely across donors, whereas some public TCRs were present in many individuals. In this cohort, only TCR beta chains were sequenced, and detectable features were limited by the absence of alpha or paired-chain data. In an earlier analysis of 450 to 750 of the donors, most TCR beta V segments appeared in productive rearrangements about 87% or about 30% of the time, broadly matching IMGT annotations. When HLA alleles, especially DR and DQ, strongly co-occurred, TCR associations were difficult to assign to individual alleles. Some IMGT-functional V segments, including TRBV6-2 and TRBV6-3, could not be distinguished by the 87-base-pair reads and were therefore excluded. According to a later analysis, parvovirus B19, influenza, CMV and Epstein-Barr virus appeared linked to several top co-occurrence clusters. An association between a missense DCLRE1C variant and V-gene and J-gene trimming of TCR beta chains was found in a later genetic analysis and replicated in an independent cohort. Immune exposure information for the cohort was limited to CMV serostatus. According to the authors, the approach could potentially be generalized to other disease states and immunological phenotypes. The earlier analysis of 587 of the donors excluded 15 to 20 rarely observed V segments, including chromosome 9 orphons, because counts were too low. A later analysis found that HLA-associated TCR beta chains were more clonally expanded and had lower generation probabilities than equally common non-associated chains. A further reported finding was that TCR beta sequences accurately predicted the HLA-A and HLA-B alleles for most subjects in the first cohort. Because HLA typing was unavailable for some donors at each locus, only the typed subset was used in association tests. Linkage disequilibrium might explain the correlated functional status among segregating V segments, but an unknown experimental factor could not be ruled out. Three of the identified cytomegalovirus-associated TCR beta chains were confirmed in vitro to be specific for cytomegalovirus antigens. According to a later analysis, most CMV-associated TCR beta chains appeared to be HLA-restricted, and the HLA associations seemed to be driven largely by CMV exposure. In a later analysis, the rate of TCR association differed among HLA loci, with DRB1 alleles having the most associated TCRs and HLA-C alleles having the fewest. In both the original and validation cohorts, the classifier was reported to diagnose cytomegalovirus status with high specificity and sensitivity. In the study, approximately 150 TCR beta chains were listed as associated with cytomegalovirus. At a false discovery rate of 0.05, a later analysis linked 15,000 to 20,000 TCR beta sequences to specific HLA alleles. Compared with the approximately 670-donor mean, donors in an Asian-associated ancestry cluster had fewer N-insertions in productive TCRs, according to a later genetic analysis. Sequencing depth was assumed to be roughly uniform across donors in the presence/absence analyses, though that assumption may not hold.

Spanning cysteine to phenylalanine, the CDR3 consists of 15 amino acids. Only CDR3 DNA remains: 45 bases, in frame from the first base. The V and J ends are trimmed by 4 bases and 2 bases, leaving 12 bases between them. CDR1 is given as ENHRY and CDR2 as SYGVKD, both from the germline V gene. The library was generated by the immunoSEQ multiplex PCR assay. A mixture of 60 forward primers for TCR Vbeta segments and 13 reverse primers for TCR Jbeta segments was used in the multiplex PCR. Amplification of the CDR3 region of rearranged TCR beta genes was performed with a multiplex PCR assay on genomic DNA. Amplified TCR beta libraries were sequenced as 87-base-pair reads on the Illumina HiSeq System. The paper's processing steps were these. A later analysis counted about 80 million unique TCR beta chains across the 650 to 700 repertoires, and some 11 million of these chains were shared by at least two donors. To remove PCR and sequencing errors, raw reads were error-corrected and collapsed into unique sequences using a nearest-neighbor algorithm that merged closely related sequences. V, D and J gene segments were assigned by aligning CDR3 sequences to IMGT reference sequences. For a sequence to be retained, a match of at least six nucleotides was required to both a V gene segment and a J gene segment. A rearrangement counted as productive if the CDR3 had no stop codons and remained in frame with V and J, and every other rearrangement counted as non-productive. Following IMGT convention, CDR3 was defined as the stretch from the second conserved V-encoded cysteine to the conserved J-encoded phenylalanine. In an earlier analysis of around 570 of the donors, sequences lacking an unambiguous match to a single V gene segment were excluded. In an earlier analysis of several hundred of the donors, V segments were called functional above 56.7% productive rearrangements and were called segregating when the between-donor standard deviation exceeded 5%. A statistical classification framework was built to diagnose cytomegalovirus status from the catalog of TCR beta chain sequences. A later analysis assigned V and J genes by comparing TCR nucleotide sequences with IMGT/GENE-DB human TR gene sequences. Using the TCRdist pipeline, a later analysis assigned CDR3 sequences along with most-parsimonious VDJ recombination scenarios. In a later analysis, each TCR beta chain was defined by its CDR3 amino acid sequence together with its V-gene family, and reads lacking a unique V-gene family were excluded. As a way to deal with suspected cross-contamination and a sequencing artifact, a later analysis dropped approximately 590 nucleotide sequences that were highly shared and had low generation probability. A later analysis calculated a clonal expansion index for each public chain from normalized within-repertoire ranks of inferred template counts. Generation probabilities in a later analysis came from a VDJ recombination model fitted to out-of-frame rearrangements, and those results were checked against IGoR. In a later analysis, hypergeometric tests were used to score TCR-TCR, TCR-HLA and TCR-CMV co-occurrence, with a repertoire-size bias correction applied to TCR pairs. A later analysis estimated false discovery rates by permuting HLA or CMV assignments 20 times. In a later analysis, co-occurring TCRs were grouped with DBSCAN, and TCRdist sequence similarity was added when clustering was performed within HLA-allele-positive subsets. Repertoires with fewer than 30,000 or more than 120,000 public chains, plus five repertoires with anomalous nucleotide sharing, were excluded from co-occurrence clustering. TCRdb retrieved this table from immuneACCESS and kept in-frame rearrangements only. Not all clones are present; in checked studies, unresolved V genes account for under half, and no reason is known for the remainder. Clone size and the V and J calls come from that table; the DNA yielded D and trimming. Counted in this sample were around 120,000 clones; roughly 82% of them appeared once. Jointly, the top ten make up about 10% of the sample.

The chain links TRBV10-3 with TRBJ1-3; D gene: possibly TRBD1, on 6 matching bases. The receptor was isolated from a male donor in good health and CMV-seropositive. Specimen: PBMCs. CDR3 reads: CAISGIQGAGNTIYF. Read as DNA, the sequence is TGTGCCATCAGTGGAATACAGGGCGCTGGAAACACCATATATTTT.